Listed below are T cell receptor beta chains from one sample, sequenced in a study of cytomegalovirus exposure and HLA in healthy donors. Produced via immunoSEQ multiplex PCR; TCRdb's table is partial and in-frame only. The sample shows 130,000 to 150,000 clones, roughly 91% of them seen only once. Input material: PBMCs. The receptor set was obtained from a woman aged 18-35 years in good health and CMV-seropositive. CDR3s include the opening cysteine and the closing phenylalanine or tryptophan. The D gene is left open where the match is weak. Size values are once, few and many counts, or a class for expanded clones, and some rows have none.

D gene | J gene | clone size | V gene | CDR3 DNA | CDR3 protein
TRBD1 | TRBJ1-2 | . | TRBV2 | TGTGCCAGCAGTAGGACAGGGGAGAATGGCTACACCTTC | CASSRTGENGYTF
TRBD1 | TRBJ2-7 | . | TRBV5-4 | TGTGCCAGCAGCGCTAATCCGGGACAGGGGATCGGGCAGTACTTC | CASSANPGQGIGQYF
. | TRBJ2-5 | . | TRBV27 | TGTGCCAGCAGTCGAGACCGGGTAGTGAGGACCCAGTACTTC | CASSRDRVVRTQYF
TRBD2 | TRBJ2-1 | . | TRBV6-5 | TGTGCCAGCAGTTACGGGACTAGCGGGGTCAATGAGCAGTTCTTC | CASSYGTSGVNEQFF
TRBD2 | TRBJ2-5 | . | TRBV2 | TGTGCCAGCATGAACTTACCGGGACTAGCCTTCCAAGAGACCCAGTACTTC | CASMNLPGLAFQETQYF
TRBD1 | TRBJ2-5 | . | TRBV29-1 | TGCAGCGTTTTCCCCCAGGGGACAGGGGGAGAGACCCAGTACTTC | CSVFPQGTGGETQYF
TRBD2 | TRBJ2-1 | once | TRBV7-3 | TGTGCCAGCAGCTTAATGGTAGCGGGGGGCTACAATGAGCAGTTCTTC | CASSLMVAGGYNEQFF
. | TRBJ2-3 | . | TRBV14 | TGTGCCAGCAGCCCCCGACTCGAAAGCACAGATACGCAGTATTTT | CASSPRLESTDTQYF
TRBD2 | TRBJ2-1 | . | TRBV4-1 | TGCGCCAGCAGCCTCGGCCTAGCGGGAAGGGATGAGCAGTTCTTC | CASSLGLAGRDEQFF
. | TRBJ1-1 | . | TRBV29-1 | TGCAGCGGATCGTCAGGTCGGGGGGACACTGAAGCTTTCTTT | CSGSSGRGDTEAFF
. | TRBJ2-3 | . | TRBV7-9 | TGTGCCAGCAGCAAGTTCGGGGGGCCGTACACAGATACGCAGTATTTT | CASSKFGGPYTDTQYF
TRBD1 | TRBJ2-1 | . | TRBV7-9 | TGTGCCAGCAGCTTAGCTGGACAGGGGGCCGATGAGCAGTTCTTC | CASSLAGQGADEQFF
TRBD2 | TRBJ2-1 | . | TRBV7-8 | TGTGCCAGCAAGCGAGTAGCGGGAGGTGATGAGCAGTTCTTC | CASKRVAGGDEQFF
TRBD2 | TRBJ2-1 | few | TRBV11-1 | TGTGCCAGCAGCTTAGACCCGGGACTAGCGGGAACAAATGAGCAGTTCTTC | CASSLDPGLAGTNEQFF
TRBD1 | TRBJ1-1 | . | TRBV5-1 | TGCGCCAGCAGACGGACAGGGATCGACACTGAAGCTTTCTTT | CASRRTGIDTEAFF
. | TRBJ1-2 | . | TRBV4-3 | TGCGCCAGCAGCCAAGTCGCTCGAGTGAATGGCTACACCTTC | CASSQVARVNGYTF
TRBD1 | TRBJ2-1 | . | TRBV2 | TGTGCCAGCAGGGGGGACAGACTCCCCAATGAGCAGTTCTTC | CASRGDRLPNEQFF
. | TRBJ1-2 | . | TRBV18 | TGTGCCAGCTCACCAGCGGCCCGGGGTGGCTATGGCTACACCTTC | CASSPAARGGYGYTF
. | TRBJ1-3 | . | TRBV18 | TGTGCCAGCTCACGGGACAATTCTGGAAACACCATATATTTT | CASSRDNSGNTIYF
. | TRBJ1-5 | . | TRBV7-3 | TGTGCCAGCAGCTCTAGCCCCGGTCAGGGGAGCAATCAGCCCCAGCATTTT | CASSSSPGQGSNQPQHF
. | TRBJ1-2 | . | TRBV28 | TGTGCCAGCAGTTTGTTGGGGCAGGGTAACTATGGCTACACCTTC | CASSLLGQGNYGYTF
. | TRBJ2-6 | few | TRBV6-4 | TGTGCCAGCAGTGACTCGAGTAGCTCTGGGGCCAACGTCCTGACTTTC | CASSDSSSSGANVLTF
TRBD2 | TRBJ2-1 | . | TRBV5-1 | TGCGCCAGCAGCCGGGGGACTAGCGGAAAAACCTACAATGAGCAGTTCTTC | CASSRGTSGKTYNEQFF
. | TRBJ1-5 | . | TRBV30 | TGTGCCTGGAGTGTAGAACCAGGGGATCAGCCCCAGCATTTT | CAWSVEPGDQPQHF
TRBD2 | TRBJ2-2 | . | TRBV28 | TGTGCCAGCAGTTACACCGGGACTAGCGGGATTCCGAACACCGGGGAGCTGTTTTTT | CASSYTGTSGIPNTGELFF
. | TRBJ2-6 | . | TRBV18 | TGTGCCAGCTCACCTACTCAGGGCAACGTCCTGACTTTC | CASSPTQGNVLTF
. | TRBJ2-1 | . | TRBV30 | TGTGCCTGGAGTTCCACAGACAATGAGCAGTTCTTC | CAWSSTDNEQFF
. | TRBJ1-1 | . | TRBV7-3 | TGTGCCAGCAGCTTAGGGCTGGGGGCGCGTACCGATGAAGCTTTCTTT | CASSLGLGARTDEAFF
. | TRBJ2-5 | . | TRBV28 | TGTGCCAGCAGCCTACAGGACCAAGAGACCCAGTACTTC | CASSLQDQETQYF
. | TRBJ2-1 | . | TRBV10-3 | TGTGCCATCAGTGATGGAGGGAGTGCCTACAATGAGCAGTTCTTC | CAISDGGSAYNEQFF
TRBD1 | TRBJ2-1 | . | TRBV5-1 | TGCGCCAGCAGAACGACAGGGGATCATGAGCAGTTCTTC | CASRTTGDHEQFF
. | TRBJ2-2 | . | TRBV28 | TGTGCCAGCAGTTCCCTGACAGGTCGCACCGGGGAGCTGTTTTTT | CASSSLTGRTGELFF
. | TRBJ2-7 | . | TRBV9 | TGTGCCAGCAGCTCCCAGTTGTTTCGGCAGTACTTC | CASSSQLFRQYF
. | TRBJ1-1 | many | TRBV19 | TGTGCCAGTAGCACGGGGTACACTGAAGCTTTCTTT | CASSTGYTEAFF
. | TRBJ2-5 | . | TRBV9 | TGTGCCAGCAGCCCCCGCCTAGTCGAATGGCGGGGAGAGACCCAGTACTTC | CASSPRLVEWRGETQYF
TRBD1 | TRBJ2-7 | . | TRBV7-2 | TGTGCCAGCAGCCGCCGGACAGGGCTCCCCTACGAGCAGTACTTC | CASSRRTGLPYEQYF
. | TRBJ2-5 | . | TRBV7-9 | TGTGCCAGCAGCACCTATAACCAAGAGACCCAGTACTTC | CASSTYNQETQYF
TRBD2 | TRBJ2-1 | . | TRBV7-2 | TGTGCCAGCAGCTTAGCGATAGCGGGGGTGACAGCCAATGAGCAGTTCTTC | CASSLAIAGVTANEQFF
. | TRBJ1-2 | . | TRBV4-3 | TGCGCCAGCAGCCCAAAGCAGGGATTCTATGGCTACACCTTC | CASSPKQGFYGYTF
. | TRBJ2-3 | . | TRBV2 | TGTGCCAGCAGTGTAATAGATACGCAGTATTTT | CASSVIDTQYF
. | TRBJ2-5 | . | TRBV29-1 | TGCAGCGTTGAACTATGGGGCGGAACCTTGGGTCAAGAGACCCAGTACTTC | CSVELWGGTLGQETQYF